Here is one T cell receptor beta chain with its context. This entry comes from a study of blood T cell repertoires in COVID-19. Study context: Acute and convalescent COVID-19 samples came from the United States, Italy and Spain. The cDNA or gDNA used as material had been derived from T cells, B-cell-depleted T cells, or PBMCs.

Sequencing used immunoSEQ multiplex PCR; TCRdb keeps in-frame clones, though not all of them. The repertoire has 200,000 to 250,000 clones, about 90% of them found once; the top ten carry just over 3%. Per the germline V gene, CDR1 is LGHDT and CDR2 is YNNKEL (reference sequence). The CDR3 is made up of 17 amino acids. The ends were cut back, 0 bases at V and 6 bases at J, with 20 bases in the middle. This chain uses TRBV3-1 (or the pseudogene TRBV3-2) with TRBJ1-1; possibly TRBD1 for D (5 bases). This TCR was recovered from a woman aged 25 to 39 who had recovered from COVID-19. Sequences were obtained from peripheral blood. For the CDR3, the DNA is TGTGCCAGCAGCCAAGACCCAAAACCTCAGGGAACCGCTGAAGCTTTCTTT. Amino acids: CASSQDPKPQGTAEAFF.